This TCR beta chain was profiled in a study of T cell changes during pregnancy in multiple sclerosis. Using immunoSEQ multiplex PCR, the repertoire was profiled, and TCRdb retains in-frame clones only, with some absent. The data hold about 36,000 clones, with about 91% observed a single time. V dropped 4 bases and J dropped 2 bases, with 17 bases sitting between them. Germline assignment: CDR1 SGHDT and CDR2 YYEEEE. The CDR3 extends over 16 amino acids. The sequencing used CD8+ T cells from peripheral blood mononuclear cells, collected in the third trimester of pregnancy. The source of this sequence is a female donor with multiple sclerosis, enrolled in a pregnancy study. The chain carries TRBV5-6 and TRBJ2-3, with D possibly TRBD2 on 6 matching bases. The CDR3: CASSPLLGGTTDTQYF. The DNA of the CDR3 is TGTGCCAGCAGCCCACTTTTGGGGGGTACCACAGATACGCAGTATTTT.